The 18 T cell receptor beta chains in this list originate from one sample, sequenced in a study of human T cells and chemical hapten exposure. As to time point: pre-sensitization, week 0. Treatment noted: therapeutic diphenylcyclopropenone sensitization with weekly scalp DPC. TCRdb recomputed calls from the RACE reads with MiXCR, one row per CDR3 protein. This sample has around 260,000 distinct CDR3 sequences, with approximately 8.6% found just once. The starting material was whole blood, obtained in connection with sensitization to the hapten diphenylcyclopropenone (DPC). These receptor sequences come from a woman between 40 and 50 years old with alopecia areata. Some clones in this sample may be carry-over from other donors' samples.

The genes are TRBV5-5 and TRBJ1-4; 10 positions match TRBD1. In germline, CDR1 is SGHKS, CDR2 YYEKEE (reference sequence). The CDR3 has 15 amino acids. The V gene end was trimmed by 5 bases and the J gene end by 8 bases; junction bases not matched to a gene: 9. The CDR3 coding sequence is TGTGCCAGCAGACCTCCGGGACAGGGGAAGGAAAAACTGTTTTTT. It encodes CASRPPGQGKEKLFF.

This chain uses TRBV20-1 with TRBJ1-2; D is unresolved. Per the germline V gene, CDR1 is DFQATT and CDR2 is SNEGSKA (reference sequence). V dropped 6 bases and J dropped 0 bases, with 8 bases sitting between them. This CDR3 spans 12 amino acids. The DNA of the CDR3 is TGCAGTGCAACGACTGCTAACTATGGCTACACCTTC. Amino acids: CSATTANYGYTF.

This clonotype has just a few counts. The chain recombines TRBV24-1 with TRBJ2-1; 11 bases agree with TRBD2. V gave up 0 bases and J gave up 7 bases; unmatched junction bases: 13. Germline-derived CDR1 and CDR2 are KGHDR and SFDVKD. CDR3 size: 19 residues. CDR3 protein: CATSDLPLYSSGRRNEQFF. DNA for the CDR3: TGTGCCACCAGTGATTTGCCCCTCTACTCTAGCGGGAGGAGAAATGAGCAGTTCTTC.

The chain uses TRBV3-1 and TRBJ2-2, with no clear D. The CDR3 runs 15 residues. Germline assignment: CDR1 LGHDT and CDR2 YNNKEL (reference sequence). V lost 0 bases to trimming and J lost 0 bases, with 5 bases between them. This CDR3 is CASSQDSANTGELFF. In DNA form, the CDR3 reads TGTGCCAGCAGCCAAGATTCAGCGAACACCGGGGAGCTGTTTTTT.

V is TRBV14 and J is TRBJ1-3; D not certain. Deletions cut 3 bases from V and 4 bases from J, with 16 bases between. Germline CDR1 and CDR2: SGHDN and FVKESK. The CDR3 length is 16 residues. The chain's CDR3 is CASSQSDGFFGNTIYF. The CDR3 coding sequence is TGTGCCAGCAGCCAGAGCGACGGTTTCTTCGGAAACACCATATATTTT.

This clonotype was seen a few times. This sequence joins TRBV28 and TRBJ2-1, with 11 bases matching TRBD1. Germline-derived CDR1 and CDR2 are MDHEN and SYDVKM. The CDR3 spans 16 residues. Trimming took 3 bases from V and 4 from J; bases not matched to a gene: 5. CDR3 nucleotides: TGTGCCAGCAGTTTCCTCGGGACAGGGGGATACAATGAGCAGTTCTTC. Encoded protein: CASSFLGTGGYNEQFF.

This clonotype was seen a few times. V gene TRBV7-9 combines with J gene TRBJ2-1; the D gene is possibly TRBD2 (6 bases). This CDR3 is 17 amino acids long. In germline, CDR1 is SEHNR, CDR2 FQNEAQ (reference sequence). V lost 2 bases and J lost 0, with 14 bases in between. The CDR3 bases are TGTGCCAGCAGCTTACGAGCGGGCCCGAGCTCCTACAATGAGCAGTTCTTC. Encoded protein: CASSLRAGPSSYNEQFF.

This clonotype has a handful of counts. The J gene is TRBJ2-1, the V gene TRBV4-2; no clear D. This CDR3 comprises 13 residues. Trimming removed 7 bases from V and 4 bases from J, with 11 bases in between. Germline V gene sequence: CDR1 LGHNA, CDR2 YNFKEQ. The CDR3 is CASKSERYNEQFF. As DNA, the CDR3 is TGTGCCAGCAAGTCGGAACGATACAATGAGCAGTTCTTC.

This clonotype was found many times. The rearrangement uses TRBV2 and TRBJ2-1; D gene uncertain. The length of the CDR3 is 12 residues. CDR1 SNHLY and CDR2 FYNNEI come from the germline V gene. The germline V and J ends were trimmed by 1 base and 3 bases, with 1 base remaining between them. The CDR3 DNA reads as TGTGCCAGCAGTGAAGACTACAATGAGCAGTTCTTC. Amino acids: CASSEDYNEQFF.

The V call is TRBV11-2, the J call TRBJ2-5, with D perhaps matching TRBD1 (6 bases). The V end lost 3 bases, the J end lost 2 bases, and 16 bases lay between the germline ends. Germline CDR1 SGHAT, CDR2 FQNNGV. This CDR3 is built from 16 residues. The CDR3 nucleotides are TGTGCCAGCAGCTTTCTCGGACAGCCTCTGCAAGAGACCCAGTACTTC. As protein: CASSFLGQPLQETQYF. Drawing the rest from reference TRBV11-2 and TRBJ2-5, the complete variable domain is EAGVAQSPRYKIIEKRQSVAFWCNPISGHATLYWYQQILGQGPKLLIQFQNNGVVDDSQLPKDRFSAERLKGVDSTLKIQPAKLEDSAVYLCASSFLGQPLQETQYFGPGTRLLVL.

The rearrangement links TRBV30 to TRBJ2-7; 10 bases line up with TRBD2. Unmatched junction bases numbered 6, after V lost 4 bases and J lost 6 bases. This CDR3 is 13 amino acids long. The V gene's germline CDR1 is GTSNPN and CDR2 SVGIG (reference sequence). The CDR3 DNA reads as TGTGCCTGGATGGCTAGCGGGAGTGCCGAGCAGTACTTC. Translation: CAWMASGSAEQYF. Combining the CDR3 with reference TRBV30 and TRBJ2-7 gives the whole variable domain SQTIHQWPATLVQPVGSPLSLECTVEGTSNPNLYWYRQAAGRGLQLLFYSVGIGQISSEVPQNLSASRPQDRQFILSSKKLLLSDSGFYLCAWMASGSAEQYFGPGTRLTVT.

The chain employs TRBV7-3 and TRBJ1-2; 9 bases line up with TRBD1. J lost 3 bases, V lost 5 bases, and 10 bases had no gene match. CDR1 is SGHTA and CDR2 is FQGTGA in the germline V gene. The CDR3 extends over 16 amino acids. The CDR3 sequence is CASSLDGTGPHYGYTF. The CDR3 DNA reads TGTGCCAGCAGCCTAGACGGGACAGGGCCTCACTATGGCTACACCTTC.

The chain uses TRBV12-3 or TRBV12-4 and TRBJ1-5, with D tentatively TRBD1 (5 bases). Trimming took 5 bases from V and 3 from J, leaving 14 bases between them. CDR3 length equals 15 residues. The CDR3 sequence is CASSTRDGSNQPQHF. The CDR3 DNA reads TGTGCCAGCAGTACCAGGGACGGGTCCAATCAGCCCCAGCATTTT.

This sequence joins TRBV4-3 and TRBJ1-1; D might be TRBD1 (5 bases). The ends were cut back, 0 bases at V and 0 bases at J, with 8 bases in the middle. Germline loops: CDR1 LGHNA, CDR2 YSLEER. There are 15 residues in the CDR3. The CDR3 region is CASSQEAGMNTEAFF. In nucleotides, the CDR3 is TGCGCCAGCAGCCAAGAGGCAGGGATGAACACTGAAGCTTTCTTT.

This clonotype has just a few counts. The rearrangement joins TRBV12-3 or TRBV12-4 to TRBJ1-2, with D unclear. Deletions cut 6 bases from V and 4 bases from J, with 12 bases between. The CDR3 consists of 13 residues. This CDR3 reads CASRSSTIYGYTF. Written as DNA, the CDR3 is TGTGCCAGCAGGAGCTCAACGATCTATGGCTACACCTTC.

This clonotype turned up a few times. V is TRBV9 and J is TRBJ2-1; D might be TRBD1 or TRBD2, each matching 5 bases. This CDR3 comprises 15 residues. V dropped 0 bases and J dropped 15 bases, with 22 bases sitting between them. Germline V lookup: CDR1 SGDLS, CDR2 YYNGEE. CDR3 amino acids: CASSVGPGKGDQGFF. The CDR3 DNA is TGTGCCAGCAGCGTAGGACCAGGAAAAGGGGACCAGGGGTTCTTC.

This clonotype was detected many times. The chain combines TRBV7-2 with TRBJ1-5; D remains unclear. Per the germline V gene, CDR1 is SGHTA and CDR2 is FQGNSA. V was trimmed by 3 bases and J by 0 bases, leaving 6 bases between them. This CDR3 has 14 amino acids. CDR3 residues: CASSLARSNQPQHF. The CDR3 DNA is TGTGCCAGCAGCTTGGCGCGTAGCAATCAGCCCCAGCATTTT.

J is TRBJ2-2 and V is TRBV11-1, with D perhaps matching TRBD1 (6 bases). Per germline, CDR1 SGHAT and CDR2 FQDESV (reference sequence). Trimming stripped 4 bases from V and 7 bases from J, with 13 bases between. This CDR3 is built from 14 residues. The CDR3 region is CASSSLVGGGELFF. In DNA form, the CDR3 reads TGTGCCAGCAGCTCCCTCGTAGGGGGCGGGGAGCTGTTTTTT.